The clone carrying this T cell receptor (beta chain) has at least ten counts. Its antigen remains unidentified. Amplification of TCR beta CDR3 regions used RNA as the template. Researchers ran a first-round RT-PCR on the TCR CDR3 using the HTBI primer set. One entry per CDR3 protein, called by TCRdb with MiXCR from the multiplex PCR reads. Among roughly 240,000 distinct CDR3 sequences listed, roughly 15% were seen once. This sample is drawn from a study of T cells in Graves' hyperthyroidism and ophthalmopathy. General study results and limits: Most thyroid clonotypes that were expanded above 0.001 also turned up in blood.

V lost 5 bases and J lost 7, with 12 bases in between. The CDR3 covers 14 residues. CDR1 and CDR2 from the germline V gene are LGHDT and YNNKEL (reference sequence). Sequencing used blood. The sequence was collected from a young woman with Graves' ophthalmopathy. This sequence joins TRBV3-1 and TRBJ1-6; D possibly corresponds to TRBD1 (6 bases). The CDR3 DNA follows: TGTGCCAGCAGCTCAGGGGTGGGAAATTCACCCCTCCACTTT. Protein sequence: CASSSGVGNSPLHF.